The 17 T cell receptor beta chains listed next were all sequenced from one sample in a study of blood T cell dynamics during melanoma immunotherapy. Sample time point: pre-treatment baseline. Profiling relied on immunoSEQ multiplex PCR, and the TCRdb table lists in-frame clones only, not all of them. This sample yields approximately 15,000 clones, of which about 84% are seen a single time; roughly 4.8% belongs to the top ten. Specimen: blood, collected from a patient treated with checkpoint blockade. The origin of the receptors is a human donor with melanoma.

The chain has TRBV6-4 and TRBJ1-4; no clear D. The CDR3 spans 15 residues. Germline V lookup: CDR1 MRHNA, CDR2 SNTAGT. Trimming stripped 6 bases from V and 2 bases from J, with 13 bases between. CDR3 loop: CASRKSAATNEKLFF. The DNA for the CDR3 is TGTGCCAGCAGAAAATCAGCGGCCACTAATGAAAAACTGTTTTTT.

Written as DNA, the CDR3 is TGTGCCAGCTCACCGCAGGGGGCTAGCGGAACGCACACCGGGGAGCTGTTTTTT. Encoded protein: CASSPQGASGTHTGELFF. V gene TRBV18 combines with J gene TRBJ2-2, with a possible D match to TRBD1 (8 bases). Germline CDR1 reads KGHSH; CDR2 reads LQKENI. Trimming cost V 3 bases and J 3 bases, with 20 bases left between them. The CDR3 extends over 18 amino acids.

The chain couples TRBV2 to TRBJ1-4; unclear D gene. With 6 bases removed from V and 12 bases from J, the gap between germline ends came to 14 bases. The CDR3 loop spans 12 amino acids. Germline V lookup: CDR1 SNHLY, CDR2 FYNNEI. For the CDR3, the DNA is TGTGCCAGCAGGTGGGCGGGGAGGGAACTGTTTTTT. Translated: CASRWAGRELFF. The full variable domain, with the rest looked up from reference TRBV2 and TRBJ1-4, is EPEVTQTPSHQVTQMGQEVILRCVPISNHLYFYWYRQILGQKVEFLVSFYNNEISEKSEIFDDQFSVERPDGSNFTLKIRSTKLEDSAMYFCASRWAGRELFFGSGTQLSVL.

This rearrangement joins TRBV10-1 to TRBJ2-5; 10 positions match TRBD1. The CDR3 is 15 residues long. J was trimmed by 7 bases and V by 0 bases; bases with no gene match: 5. Germline V gene lookup returns CDR1 WNHNN and CDR2 SYGVQD (reference sequence). CDR3 in amino acids: CASSESGQGKRTQYF. In DNA form, the CDR3 reads TGCGCCAGCAGTGAGTCGGGACAGGGGAAGAGGACCCAGTACTTC.

This chain links TRBV7-3 with TRBJ2-3, with 13 bases identical to TRBD2. This CDR3 is 21 amino acids long. With 0 bases clipped from V and 0 bases from J, the junction kept 12 bases outside the gene matches. CDR1 is SGHTA and CDR2 is FQGTGA in the germline V gene. The CDR3 loop reads CASSLTTSGGPYSFSTDTQYF. CDR3 sequence (DNA): TGTGCCAGCAGCTTAACGACTAGCGGGGGGCCGTATTCCTTTAGCACAGATACGCAGTATTTT.

The CDR3 region is CASSIETPGHSGTEAFF. In nucleotides, the CDR3 is TGCGCCAGCAGCATCGAAACACCGGGACACTCGGGCACTGAAGCTTTCTTT. The chain uses TRBV5-1 and TRBJ1-1, with a possible D match to TRBD1 (6 bases). This CDR3 is 17 amino acids long. The ends were cut back, 4 bases at V and 4 bases at J, with 23 bases in the middle. CDR1 is SGHRS and CDR2 is YFSETQ in the germline V gene.

CDR3: CASSLYGFDRGDEKLFF. The CDR3, as DNA: TGTGCCAGCAGCTTATATGGTTTCGACAGGGGCGATGAAAAACTGTTTTTT. V usage is TRBV11-2 and J usage is TRBJ1-4, with 8 bases fitting TRBD1. CDR1 is SGHAT and CDR2 is FQNNGV in the germline V gene. CDR3 length equals 17 residues. J lost 6 bases, V lost 2 bases, and 11 bases had no gene match.

This chain connects TRBV19 to TRBJ1-2, with D unresolved. This CDR3 spans 12 amino acids. Germline V lookup: CDR1 LNHDA, CDR2 SQIVND (reference sequence). The V and J ends lost 2 bases and 6 bases respectively, with 7 bases between them. The CDR3 protein is CASSIRVDGYTF. Written as DNA, the CDR3 is TGTGCCAGTAGTATACGAGTTGATGGCTACACCTTC.

The chain uses TRBV10-2 and TRBJ2-7; no firm D call. The V end was cut by 1 base, the J end by 7 bases, with 11 bases between. The length of the CDR3 is 13 residues. CDR1 and CDR2 from the germline V gene are WSHSY and SAAADI. CDR3 coding DNA: TGCGCCAGCAGTGAGTTGACACGAAGGGAGCAGTACTTC. This sequence encodes CASSELTRREQYF.

The rearrangement joins TRBV4-1 to TRBJ2-7; D may be TRBD1 (6 bases). The germline CDR1 and CDR2 sequences are MGHRA and YSYEKL. Trimming shortened V by 3 bases and J by 5 bases, and 14 bases separated the two germline ends. The CDR3 is made up of 14 amino acids. DNA of the CDR3: TGCGCCAGCAGCCACCGGGACATCCTGAACGAGCAGTACTTC. It encodes CASSHRDILNEQYF.

The genes are TRBV7-3 and TRBJ2-6, with D perhaps matching TRBD1 (5 bases). Per germline, CDR1 SGHTA and CDR2 FQGTGA. The CDR3 is 16 residues long. V dropped 5 bases and J dropped 0 bases, with 11 bases sitting between them. CDR3 sequence reads: CASSPRTLSGANVLTF. DNA for the CDR3: TGTGCCAGCAGCCCTCGGACACTCTCTGGGGCCAACGTCCTGACTTTC. Full variable domain (outside the CDR3, taken from reference TRBV7-3 and TRBJ2-6): GAGVSQTPSNKVTEKGKYVELRCDPISGHTALYWYRQSLGQGPEFLIYFQGTGAADDSGLPNDRFFAVRPEGSVSTLKIQRTERGDSAVYLCASSPRTLSGANVLTFGAGSRLTVL.

This chain links TRBV23-1 with TRBJ2-3, with D possibly called TRBD1 or TRBD2 (6 bases each). TRBV23-1 is given ORF status, its function remaining uncertain. The CDR3 totals 17 residues. Trimming stripped 4 bases from V and 5 bases from J, with 22 bases between. This CDR3 is CASSPPRRGPVGDTQYF. In nucleotides, the CDR3 is TGCGCCAGCAGTCCACCCCGTCGGGGGCCAGTGGGAGATACGCAGTATTTT.

This rearrangement joins TRBV6-5 to TRBJ2-7; 10 bases align to TRBD2. Germline V gene data show CDR1 as MNHEY and CDR2 as SVGAGI. Trimming cost V 6 bases and J 4 bases; bases outside gene matches: 6. The CDR3 covers 14 residues. The DNA for the CDR3 is TGTGCCAGCAGAACAGCGGGGGGGCCTTACGAGCAGTACTTC. As protein: CASRTAGGPYEQYF.

This chain connects TRBV7-9 to TRBJ1-2, with 7 bases lining up with TRBD1. Trimming took 7 bases from V and 1 from J; bases not matched to a gene: 6. This CDR3 spans 14 amino acids. Germline lookup yields CDR1 SEHNR and CDR2 FQNEAQ (reference sequence). In DNA, the CDR3 is TGTGCCAGCAAGGCAGGGGGGCTTAACTATGGCTACACCTTC. Protein sequence: CASKAGGLNYGYTF.

The chain links TRBV5-5 to TRBJ2-7; D perhaps matches TRBD2 (6 bases). This CDR3 is 16 amino acids long. In germline, CDR1 is SGHKS, CDR2 YYEKEE (reference sequence). Trimming removed 2 bases at V and 5 bases at J, with 20 bases between. The CDR3 coding sequence is TGTGCCAGCAGCTTTCTACCTTCAGGGAGGAGTCACGAGCAGTACTTC. Its translation is CASSFLPSGRSHEQYF. Full variable domain (remainder filled in from reference TRBV5-5 and TRBJ2-7): DAGVTQSPTHLIKTRGQQVTLRCSPISGHKSVSWYQQVLGQGPQFIFQYYEKEERGRGNFPDRFSARQFPNYSSELNVNALLLGDSALYLCASSFLPSGRSHEQYFGPGTRLTVT.

The chain links TRBV28 to TRBJ2-7, with D unclear. The CDR3 extends over 11 amino acids. Trimming stripped 7 bases from V and 6 bases from J, with 10 bases between. Per the germline V gene, CDR1 is MDHEN and CDR2 is SYDVKM. CDR3: CASNLSTEQYF. The DNA of the CDR3 is TGTGCCAGCAATCTCAGCACCGAGCAGTACTTC.

This clone was seen only a few times. The J gene is TRBJ2-3, the V gene TRBV4-1; D assignment may be TRBD1 or TRBD2 (6 bases each). Trimming shortened V by 0 bases and J by 2 bases, and 15 bases separated the two germline ends. The length of the CDR3 is 17 residues. CDR1 is MGHRA and CDR2 is YSYEKL in the germline V gene. The CDR3 nucleotides read TGCGCCAGCAGCCAAGATAGGGGGACTTTCGACACAGATACGCAGTATTTT. This translates into CASSQDRGTFDTDTQYF.